The next 4 T cell receptor beta chains were all read from a single sample in a study of T cell responses to AZD1222 COVID-19 vaccine. Measured with immunoSEQ multiplex PCR; TCRdb has only the in-frame clones, and not every one. This sample has over 75,000 clones; roughly 90% occur once, and the top ten carry about 2.2%. The specimen was peripheral blood, collected on day 0 of AZD1222 vaccination. Receptors were obtained from an adult in good health.

The count of this clone is one. The chain joins TRBV11-2 to TRBJ1-2; D gene uncertain. This CDR3 spans 16 amino acids. Germline loops: CDR1 SGHAT, CDR2 FQNNGV. The germline V and J ends were trimmed by 2 bases and 2 bases, with 15 bases remaining between them. CDR3 protein: CASSLNLGLLNYGYTF. CDR3 DNA sequence: TGTGCCAGCAGCTTAAATTTGGGGTTACTCAACTATGGCTACACCTTC.

Here the CDR3 reads CAWSTGVRNQPQHF. CDR3 in DNA: TGTGCCTGGAGTACAGGGGTTCGCAATCAGCCCCAGCATTTT. The chain couples TRBV30 to TRBJ1-5; 7 bases align to TRBD1. Germline CDR1 GTSNPN, CDR2 SVGIG (reference sequence). The V segment lost 2 bases and the J segment 2 bases; nucleotides outside the gene matches: 3. CDR3 length: 14 amino acids.

The chain recombines TRBV18 with TRBJ2-7; D gene unclear. This CDR3 comprises 14 residues. Germline V gene data show CDR1 as KGHSH and CDR2 as LQKENI. V dropped 3 bases and J dropped 2 bases, with 11 bases sitting between them. The CDR3 here is CASSPSPDPYEQYF. CDR3 in DNA: TGTGCCAGCTCACCCAGTCCTGACCCCTACGAGCAGTACTTC.

This chain connects TRBV2 to TRBJ1-4; TRBD1 matches at 10 bases. The germline gives CDR1 SNHLY, CDR2 FYNNEI. This CDR3 spans 18 amino acids. V lost 7 bases and J lost 8; bases outside the gene matches: 19. CDR3: CASNAGGTGAPIGEKLFF. As DNA, the CDR3 is TGTGCCAGCAATGCTGGGGGGACAGGGGCCCCTATCGGGGAAAAACTGTTTTTT.